The 10 T cell receptor beta chains given below trace back to one sample, sequenced in a study of blood T cell repertoires in COVID-19. The repertoire was sequenced with immunoSEQ multiplex PCR; TCRdb's copy has only in-frame clones and lacks some. The table lists 330,000 or so clones, 88% of them singletons, with less than 5.5% in the top ten. Sample: PBMCs or T cells enriched from blood (not recorded which). The origin of the receptors is a man younger than 45 who had recovered from COVID-19.

The V and J genes are TRBV5-4 and TRBJ1-1, with D possibly being TRBD1 (6 bases). Trimming removed 0 bases at V and 1 base at J, with 10 bases between. The CDR3 is 15 amino acids. Germline V CDR1 and CDR2: SGHNT, YYREEE (reference sequence). The CDR3 nucleotides read TGTGCCAGCAGCTTGGGAGGGGGACAGAACACTGAAGCTTTCTTT. Translation: CASSLGGGQNTEAFF.

This chain uses TRBV19 with TRBJ1-6, with D hard to call. The CDR3 extends over 16 amino acids. Germline CDR1 is LNHDA and CDR2 is SQIVND (reference sequence). With 2 bases removed from V and 10 bases from J, the gap between germline ends came to 18 bases. This CDR3 reads CASSIYVGVGGSPLHF. In DNA form, the CDR3 reads TGTGCCAGTAGTATATACGTCGGGGTCGGCGGCTCACCCCTCCACTTT.

The genes are TRBV13 and TRBJ1-4, with a weak D call TRBD1 (6 bases). CDR3 length equals 15 residues. Trimming left V 5 bases short and J 0 bases short, with 10 bases between. CDR1 is PRHDT and CDR2 is FYEKMQ in the germline V gene (reference sequence). The CDR3 here is CASSKTGATNEKLFF. Written as DNA, the CDR3 is TGTGCCAGCAGCAAGACAGGCGCAACTAATGAAAAACTGTTTTTT.

The chain carries TRBV4-2 and TRBJ2-3, with 10 bases identical to TRBD1. This CDR3 comprises 15 residues. The germline gives CDR1 LGHNA, CDR2 YNFKEQ. The V and J ends lost 3 bases and 6 bases, in that order; junction bases with no gene match: 6. The CDR3 DNA is TGTGCCAGCAGCCAGACACCGGGACAGGGGGATACGCAGTATTTT. Its translation: CASSQTPGQGDTQYF.

The chain recombines TRBV20-1 with TRBJ2-1, with 9 bases aligning to TRBD2. The junction had 13 bases not matched to a gene; V was cut back by 3 bases and J by 7 bases. This CDR3 is 16 amino acids long. Germline assignment: CDR1 DFQATT and CDR2 SNEGSKA (reference sequence). This CDR3 is CSASRVSERGVNEQFF. In DNA, the CDR3 is TGCAGTGCTAGTAGGGTATCTGAGCGGGGGGTTAATGAGCAGTTCTTC.

The chain couples TRBV19 to TRBJ1-4; D gene unclear. V was clipped by 3 bases and J by 7 bases, with 9 bases between them. The CDR3 totals 13 residues. Per the germline V gene, CDR1 is LNHDA and CDR2 is SQIVND (reference sequence). CDR3 sequence: CASSIPVGEKLFF. The CDR3 DNA is TGTGCCAGTAGTATTCCGGTCGGTGAAAAACTGTTTTTT.

The chain recombines TRBV19 with TRBJ1-1; D gene ambiguous. V lost 1 base to trimming and J lost 6 bases, with 9 bases between them. The CDR3 runs 13 residues. Germline CDR1 reads LNHDA; CDR2 reads SQIVND (reference sequence). The CDR3 nucleotides read TGTGCCAGTAGTATAGCGCTCGGGGCTGAAGCTTTCTTT. Residues: CASSIALGAEAFF.

The rearrangement joins TRBV6-6 to TRBJ2-7, with 7 bases that match TRBD2. V lost 5 bases and J lost 1; bases outside the gene matches: 8. CDR3 size: 15 residues. Per germline, CDR1 MNHNY and CDR2 SVGAGI (reference sequence). CDR3 residues: CASSRLTSVSYEQYF. DNA of the CDR3: TGTGCCAGCAGTCGCCTAACTAGCGTGTCCTACGAGCAGTACTTC.

The V call is TRBV28, the J call TRBJ1-2; 7 positions agree with TRBD1. In germline, CDR1 is MDHEN, CDR2 SYDVKM. The length of the CDR3 is 16 residues. Losses at the gene ends were 3 bases for V and 4 bases for J; bases not matched to a gene: 11. The CDR3 nucleotides read TGTGCCAGCAGTTTTCTTGAGGGGGCTGAGGGCTATGGCTACACCTTC. Its translation: CASSFLEGAEGYGYTF.

The chain recombines TRBV21-1 with TRBJ1-6; the table's D call, TRBD1, was not checked against the DNA. TRBV21-1 is a pseudogene. The CDR3 covers 11 residues. CDR3 DNA: TGTGCCAGCAGCCCACAGGGGCAACTCCACTTT. This gives the protein CASSPQGQLHF.